Included here is one TCR beta chain sequence, with context. The CDR3 has 13 amino acids. Per the germline V gene, CDR1 is KGHDR and CDR2 is SFDVKD. V lost 4 bases and J 8 bases, leaving 11 bases between the germline ends. This record comes from a study of control samples from healthy donors and cancer patients. Sequenced by immunoSEQ multiplex PCR; TCRdb stores in-frame clones only, minus some. Among over 100,000 clones, about nine tenths were seen once, and the ten largest hold more than 3.5%. The sequencing input was blood. The receptor's source is a human donor in good health. The donor label of this sample is uncertain. The chain is built from TRBV24-1 and TRBJ2-1; no clear D. The CDR3 DNA reads as TGTGCCACCAGTGAGGGTGGTACGGATGAGCAGTTCTTC. It specifies CATSEGGTDEQFF.